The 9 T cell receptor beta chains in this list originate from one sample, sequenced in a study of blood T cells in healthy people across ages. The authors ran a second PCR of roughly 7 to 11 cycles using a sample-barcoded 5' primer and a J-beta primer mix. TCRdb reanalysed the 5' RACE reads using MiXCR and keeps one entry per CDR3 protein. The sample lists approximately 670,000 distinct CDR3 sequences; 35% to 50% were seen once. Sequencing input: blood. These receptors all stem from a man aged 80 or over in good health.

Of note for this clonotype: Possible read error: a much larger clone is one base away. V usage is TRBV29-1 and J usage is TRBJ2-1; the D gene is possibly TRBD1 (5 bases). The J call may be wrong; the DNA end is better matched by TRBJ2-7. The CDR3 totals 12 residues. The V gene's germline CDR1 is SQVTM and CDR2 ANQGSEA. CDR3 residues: CSVEDTYNEQYF. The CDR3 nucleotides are TGCAGCGTCGAGGACACCTACAATGAGCAGTACTTC.

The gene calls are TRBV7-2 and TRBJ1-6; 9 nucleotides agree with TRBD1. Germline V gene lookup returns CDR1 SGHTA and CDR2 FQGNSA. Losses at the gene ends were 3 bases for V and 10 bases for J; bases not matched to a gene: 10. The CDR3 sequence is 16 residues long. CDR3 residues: CASSFAPTGGESPLHF. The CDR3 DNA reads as TGTGCCAGCAGCTTCGCCCCGACAGGGGGTGAATCACCCCTCCACTTT.

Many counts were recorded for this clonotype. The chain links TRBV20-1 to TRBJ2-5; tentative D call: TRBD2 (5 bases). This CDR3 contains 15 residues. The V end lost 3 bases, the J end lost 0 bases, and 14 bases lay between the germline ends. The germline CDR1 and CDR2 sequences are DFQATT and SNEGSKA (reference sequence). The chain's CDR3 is CSARPGFANQETQYF. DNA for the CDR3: TGCAGTGCTAGGCCGGGGTTCGCCAACCAAGAGACCCAGTACTTC.

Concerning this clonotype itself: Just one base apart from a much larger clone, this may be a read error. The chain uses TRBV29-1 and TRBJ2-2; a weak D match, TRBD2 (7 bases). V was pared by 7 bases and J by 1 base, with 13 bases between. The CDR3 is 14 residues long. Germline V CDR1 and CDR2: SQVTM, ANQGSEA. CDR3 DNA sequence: TGCAGCGCCGGGGGAGGGGGGAACACCGGGGAGCTGTTTTTT. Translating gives CSAGGGGNTGELFF.

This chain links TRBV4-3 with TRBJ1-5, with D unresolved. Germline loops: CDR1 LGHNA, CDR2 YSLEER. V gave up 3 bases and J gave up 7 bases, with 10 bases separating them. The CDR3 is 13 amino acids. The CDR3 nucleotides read TGCGCCAGCAGCCACCTTGTCAGGCAGCCCCAGCATTTT. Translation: CASSHLVRQPQHF.

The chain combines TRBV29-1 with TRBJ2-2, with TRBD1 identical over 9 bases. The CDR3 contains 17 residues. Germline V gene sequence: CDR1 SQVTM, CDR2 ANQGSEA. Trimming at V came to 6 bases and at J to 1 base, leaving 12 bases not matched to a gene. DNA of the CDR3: TGCAGCGTCGGGGGGACAGGGCCCAGCGTGAACACCGGGGAGCTGTTTTTT. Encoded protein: CSVGGTGPSVNTGELFF.

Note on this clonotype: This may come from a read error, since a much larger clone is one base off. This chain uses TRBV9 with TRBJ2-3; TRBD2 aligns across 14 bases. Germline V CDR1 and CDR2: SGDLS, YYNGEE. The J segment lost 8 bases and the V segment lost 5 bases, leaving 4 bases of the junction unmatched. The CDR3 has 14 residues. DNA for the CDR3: TGTGCCAGCAGGGCAGGACTAGCGGGAGGTACGCAGTATTTT. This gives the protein CASRAGLAGGTQYF.

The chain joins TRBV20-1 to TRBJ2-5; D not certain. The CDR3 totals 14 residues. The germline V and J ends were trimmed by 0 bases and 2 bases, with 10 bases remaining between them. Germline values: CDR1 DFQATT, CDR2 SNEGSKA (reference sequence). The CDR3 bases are TGCAGTGCTAGAGATTTCCGGTCACAAGAGACCCAGTACTTC. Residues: CSARDFRSQETQYF.

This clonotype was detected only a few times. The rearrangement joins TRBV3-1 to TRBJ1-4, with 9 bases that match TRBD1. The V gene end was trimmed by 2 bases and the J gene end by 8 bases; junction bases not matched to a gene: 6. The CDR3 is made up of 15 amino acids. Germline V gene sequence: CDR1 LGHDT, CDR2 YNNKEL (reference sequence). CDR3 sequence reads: CASSQKGTGREKLFF. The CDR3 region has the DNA TGTGCCAGCAGCCAAAAGGGGACAGGGAGAGAAAAACTGTTTTTT.